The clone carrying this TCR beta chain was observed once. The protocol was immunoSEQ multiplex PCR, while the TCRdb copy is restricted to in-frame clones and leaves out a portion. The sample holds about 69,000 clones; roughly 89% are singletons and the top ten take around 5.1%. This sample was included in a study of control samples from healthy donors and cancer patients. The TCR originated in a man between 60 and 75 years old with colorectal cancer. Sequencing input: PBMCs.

CDR3 amino acids: CASRVPSGNTIYF. CDR3 sequence (DNA): TGTGCCAGCAGAGTACCCTCTGGAAACACCATATATTTT. The J gene is TRBJ1-3, the V gene TRBV6-5; D not resolved. V was shortened by 6 bases and J by 0 bases, with 6 bases between the two germline ends. Germline values: CDR1 MNHEY, CDR2 SVGAGI. This CDR3 region has 13 residues.